The text below deals with one T cell receptor beta chain. Into CD45RA+ naive and CD45RA-negative memory subsets, the CD4+ cells were split. This entry is derived from a study of shared clonotypes between healthy human individuals. This CDR3 comprises 17 residues. Losses at the gene ends were 2 bases for V and 7 bases for J; bases not matched to a gene: 11. Profiled with immunoSEQ multiplex PCR; TCRdb holds only in-frame clones, not every one. Of under 200,000 clones in the sample, 80% to 95% were seen once. The rearrangement links TRBV23-1 to TRBJ2-1; 10 nucleotides match TRBD2. TRBV23-1 is assigned to the ORF class and has an uncertain function. Sequenced material: naive CD4+ T cells sorted from blood. Sample subset: CD45RA+ positively selected. The clonotype originates from a woman in her thirties in good health. CDR3 loop: CASSQRLWTSGGNEQFF. The DNA of the CDR3 is TGCGCCAGCAGTCAACGACTATGGACTAGCGGAGGGAATGAGCAGTTCTTC.